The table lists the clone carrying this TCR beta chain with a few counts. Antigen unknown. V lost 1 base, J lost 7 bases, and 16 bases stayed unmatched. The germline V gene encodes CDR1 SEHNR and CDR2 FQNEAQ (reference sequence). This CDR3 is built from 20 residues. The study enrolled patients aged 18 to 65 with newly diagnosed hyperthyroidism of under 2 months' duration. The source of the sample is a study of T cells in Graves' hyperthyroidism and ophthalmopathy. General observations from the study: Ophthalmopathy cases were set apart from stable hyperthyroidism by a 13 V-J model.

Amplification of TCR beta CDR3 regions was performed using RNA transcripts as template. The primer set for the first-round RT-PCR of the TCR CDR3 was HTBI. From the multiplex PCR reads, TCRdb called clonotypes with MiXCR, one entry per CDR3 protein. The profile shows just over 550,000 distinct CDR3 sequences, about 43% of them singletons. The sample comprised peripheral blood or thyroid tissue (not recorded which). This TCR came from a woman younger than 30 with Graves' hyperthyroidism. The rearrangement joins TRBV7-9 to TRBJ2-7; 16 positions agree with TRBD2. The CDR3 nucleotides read TGTGCCAGCAGCTTAGAGGGTCCGGGACTAGCGGGAGGGCTCGCTAGGGAGCAGTACTTC. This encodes CASSLEGPGLAGGLAREQYF.